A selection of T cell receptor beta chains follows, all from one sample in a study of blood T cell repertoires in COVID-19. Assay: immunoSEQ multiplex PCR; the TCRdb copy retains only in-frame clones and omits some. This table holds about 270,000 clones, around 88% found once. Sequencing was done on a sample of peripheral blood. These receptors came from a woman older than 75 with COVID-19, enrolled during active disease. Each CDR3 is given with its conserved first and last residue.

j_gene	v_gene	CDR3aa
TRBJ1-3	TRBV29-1	CSVAVGIVGNTIYF
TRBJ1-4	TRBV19	CASSRTGNEKLFF
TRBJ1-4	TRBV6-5	CASRGGATNEKLFF
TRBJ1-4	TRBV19	CASSTPPGGRNEKLFF
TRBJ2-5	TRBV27	CASTTRGETQYF
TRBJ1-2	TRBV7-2	CASSTSSGTLGGYTF
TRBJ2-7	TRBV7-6	CASSPTGQIVSEQYF
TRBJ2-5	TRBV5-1	CASSESSGLYQETQYF
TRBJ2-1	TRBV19	CASESSSGGSSYNEQFF
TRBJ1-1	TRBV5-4	CASSSPVGGNTEAFF
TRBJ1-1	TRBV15	CATSSSGGSTEAFF
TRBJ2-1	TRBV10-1	CASSPGQYNEQFF
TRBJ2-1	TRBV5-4	CASSGESSYNEQFF
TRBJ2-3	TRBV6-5	CASSYREGSTDTQYF
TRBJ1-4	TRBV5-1	CASRKTEGTGNEKLFF
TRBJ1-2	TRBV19	CASSTGGQGSDYGYTF
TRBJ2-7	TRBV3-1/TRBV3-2	CASSQEGLKAYEQYF
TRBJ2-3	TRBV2	CASSLALSTDTQYF
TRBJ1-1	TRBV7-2	CASSLGQPNTEAFF
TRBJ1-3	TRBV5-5	CASSPWERSGNTIYF
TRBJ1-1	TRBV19	CASSVTGVGTEAFF
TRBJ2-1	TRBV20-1	CSASSVLEQFF
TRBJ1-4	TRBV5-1	CASSLGGPMRDEKLFF
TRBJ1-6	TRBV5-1	CASSLDPVGQGNSPLHF
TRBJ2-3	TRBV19	CASSIRPGVVADTQYF
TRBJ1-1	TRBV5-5	CASSLYRGNTEAFF
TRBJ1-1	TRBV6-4	CASSVAGNTEAFF
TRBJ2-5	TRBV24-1	CATSDGGDPHPQETQYF
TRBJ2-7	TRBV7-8	CASSLAGAEQYF
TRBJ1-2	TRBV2	CASSGRGGFYGYTF
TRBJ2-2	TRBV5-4	CASSSVGVAGTGELFF
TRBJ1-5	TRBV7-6	CASSLTGTSNQPQHF
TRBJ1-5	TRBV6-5	CASLGSGNQPQHF
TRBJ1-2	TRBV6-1	CASSEPLPGGPGYDYGYTF
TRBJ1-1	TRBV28	CASRKGDSHTEAFF
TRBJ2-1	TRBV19	CASSTETRRNEQFF
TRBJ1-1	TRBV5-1	CASSTAQGSTEAFF
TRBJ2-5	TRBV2	CASSGTGKETQYF
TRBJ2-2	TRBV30	CAWSPRGAGELFF
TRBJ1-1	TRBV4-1	CASSQDRLEGEAFF
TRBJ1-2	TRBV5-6	CASSLAWGGGYTF
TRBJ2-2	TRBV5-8	CASSYSWTGTGELFF
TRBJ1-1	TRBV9	CASPTGGANTEAFF
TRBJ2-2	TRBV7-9	CASSPLPGQGFPGELFF
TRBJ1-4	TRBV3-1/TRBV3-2	CASSRQPVATNEKLFF
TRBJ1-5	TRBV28	CASTLGWGDQHQPQHF
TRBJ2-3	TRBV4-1	CASSQEGGVTDTQYF
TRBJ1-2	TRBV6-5	CASSLQENYGYTF
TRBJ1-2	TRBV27	CASTTRGQEYYGYTF
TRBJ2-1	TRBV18	CASSPTGGLGNEQFF
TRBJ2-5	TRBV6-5	CASSYSGPSGGATQYF
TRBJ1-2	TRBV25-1	CASSGSGQGYGYTF
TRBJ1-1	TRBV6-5	CASSYSYRNTEAFF